This T cell receptor (beta chain) was sequenced during a study of blood T cell repertoires in COVID-19 (TCRdb year 2020). In terms of the full investigation: Samples covering the acute and convalescent phases of COVID-19 were provided by collaborators in the United States, Italy and Spain. The prospective study material was composed of cDNA or gDNA derived from T cells, B-cell-depleted T cells, or PBMCs. Deeply sampled blood TCRbeta repertoires from subjects exposed to, actively infected with, or recovered from COVID-19 were included in the dataset. The repertoires were made available in a free public database intended to serve as a resource for research on the immune response to SARS-CoV-2. Samples came from the ongoing ImmuneRACE study (first 160 participants) plus 1,254 subjects from 6 global collaborators. A de-identified subject ID, COVID-19 status, age in years and sex were almost always included in the sample metadata. Where available, HLA class I and class II types were taken from metadata supplied by the sample provider and were not determined by assay-based typing. Points the paper makes about the study in general: How much clinical and demographic metadata was included differed by source and by participant, and the metadata was provided uncurated.

For this clone: It lacks a known antigen. No base qualities exist here, and no much larger clone lies one base off it.

TCRbeta CDR3 regions were amplified from genomic DNA by means of the immunoSEQ Assay, a bias-controlled multiplex PCR. In the authors' own workflow: Within the assay, amplification of reference gene primers was used to estimate how many nucleated cells each sample contained. To quantify the absolute abundance of each unique TCRbeta CDR3 rearrangement, sequence reads were collapsed and filtered. Productive Simpson clonality was computed per sample as the square root of Simpson's diversity index over productive rearrangements. The immuneACCESS repertoire file appears here via TCRdb, limited to in-frame rearrangements. These files lack a portion of the clones; in checked studies, under half of the deficit traces to unresolved V genes, and the cause of the others is not known. The D gene and trimming were derived from the DNA, and the V and J assignments and clone size from that table. This sample comprises 70,000 to 100,000 clones, 82% of them detected only once. Clones ranked in the top ten supply less than 9% of the sample.

Whole blood was collected in K2EDTA tubes by collaborating institutions according to the institutions' own protocols. For TCRbeta analysis, collaborator samples were shipped as frozen whole blood, as isolated PBMCs, or as DNA extracted from either sample type. The sample consisted of peripheral blood. This sequence originates from a man between 45 and 60 years old with active or convalescent COVID-19.

In nucleotide form, the sequence is TGTGCCAGCAGTCTGCCGACAGGGGTGGCAACTAATGAAAAACTGTTTTTT. This codes for CASSLPTGVATNEKLFF. The V and J genes are TRBV6-6 and TRBJ1-4; 8 bases in the middle match TRBD1. The CDR3, cysteine through phenylalanine, is 17 amino acids long. Only the CDR3 DNA is retained, 51 bases long and in frame from the first base. Here V drops 5 bases and J drops 0 bases, and the junction holds 8 bases not matched to any gene. For CDR1 and CDR2, the germline V gene (reference sequence) lists MNHNY and SVGAGI.